The 20 T cell receptor beta chains listed next were all sequenced from one sample in a study of glioma-infiltrating T cells after dendritic cell vaccination. Generated by immunoSEQ multiplex PCR, the TCRdb table keeps only in-frame clones and is missing some. Of tens of thousands of clones listed, roughly 80% are singletons. Time point noted: after dendritic cell vaccination, including at tumor progression/relapse. This material consisted of blood, taken after dendritic cell vaccination. All receptors derive from a human donor with glioblastoma.

CDR3 nucleotide sequence: TGCGCCAGCAGCTTAACGCAGGATAATTCACCCCTCCACTTT. It translates to CASSLTQDNSPLHF. This chain links TRBV5-1 with TRBJ1-6; D gene ambiguous. This CDR3 spans 14 amino acids. From germline, CDR1 is SGHRS and CDR2 YFSETQ. The ends were cut back, 2 bases at V and 5 bases at J, with 8 bases in the middle.

The J gene is TRBJ2-3, the V gene TRBV5-1; 8 nucleotides line up with TRBD2. The ends lost 1 base at V and 4 bases at J; junction bases unmatched: 2. This CDR3 comprises 14 residues. CDR1 is SGHRS and CDR2 is YFSETQ in the germline V gene. In DNA form, the CDR3 reads TGCGCCAGCAGCTTGCGCGGGGGGCCAGATACGCAGTATTTT. Protein sequence: CASSLRGGPDTQYF.

The V gene is TRBV5-1, the J gene TRBJ1-2; tentatively, D is TRBD1 (6 bases). The V end was cut by 0 bases, the J end by 4 bases, with 19 bases between. The CDR3 is 17 amino acids. The germline CDR1 and CDR2 sequences are SGHRS and YFSETQ. The CDR3 reads CASSLAKTGRDLYGYTF. The DNA of the CDR3 is TGCGCCAGCAGCTTGGCCAAGACAGGAAGGGACCTCTATGGCTACACCTTC. Combining the CDR3 with reference TRBV5-1 and TRBJ1-2 gives the whole variable domain KAGVTQTPRYLIKTRGQQVTLSCSPISGHRSVSWYQQTPGQGLQFLFEYFSETQRNKGNFPGRFSGRQFSNSRSEMNVSTLELGDSALYLCASSLAKTGRDLYGYTFGSGTRLTVV.

The chain couples TRBV19 to TRBJ2-7; D possibly corresponds to TRBD2 (5 bases). Germline V gene sequence: CDR1 LNHDA, CDR2 SQIVND (reference sequence). Trimming removed 1 base from V and 0 bases from J, with 7 bases in between. The CDR3 sequence is 14 residues long. This CDR3 is CASSIAGSSYEQYF. CDR3 coding DNA: TGTGCCAGTAGTATAGCGGGGAGCTCCTACGAGCAGTACTTC.

The chain couples TRBV7-9 to TRBJ2-7, with 9 bases that match TRBD2. CDR1 and CDR2 from the germline V gene are SEHNR and FQNEAQ (reference sequence). The CDR3 consists of 16 residues. V dropped 1 base and J dropped 7; count of bases not matched to a gene: 11. The CDR3 nucleotides are TGTGCCAGCAGCTTAGAAATAGGGGACGCGGGAGGGGAGCAGTACTTC. Its protein is CASSLEIGDAGGEQYF.

V is TRBV7-2 and J is TRBJ2-2; TRBD2 matches 9 bases. After removal of 5 bases from V and 5 bases from J, the junction contained 3 bases not matched to a gene. The germline V gene encodes CDR1 SGHTA and CDR2 FQGNSA. This CDR3 region has 14 residues. The CDR3 DNA is TGTGCCAGCAGCAATAGCGGGGGAACCGGGGAGCTGTTTTTT. Translated: CASSNSGGTGELFF.

J is TRBJ1-1 and V is TRBV6-1, with 9 positions matching TRBD1. This CDR3 is built from 15 residues. The trim removed 3 bases at V and 6 bases at J, leaving 8 bases unmatched. Germline CDR1 and CDR2: MNHNS and SASEGT. CDR3 bases: TGTGCCAGCAGTGACACGGACAGGGGAGAGGCTGAAGCTTTCTTT. It yields the protein CASSDTDRGEAEAFF.

The chain carries TRBV6-1 and TRBJ2-3, with 8 bases identical to TRBD1. There are 14 residues in the CDR3. V lost 5 bases to trimming and J lost 2 bases; unmatched junction nucleotides: 3. Germline values: CDR1 MNHNS, CDR2 SASEGT. The CDR3 DNA reads TGTGCCAGCAGTACGACAGGGGACACAGATACGCAGTATTTT. The encoded protein is CASSTTGDTDTQYF.

V usage is TRBV7-2 and J usage is TRBJ2-1; D is perhaps TRBD2 (6 bases). This CDR3 region has 14 residues. Trimming pared 2 bases from V and 8 bases from J, leaving 13 bases between. Germline V CDR1 and CDR2: SGHTA, FQGNSA. The chain's CDR3 is CASSLLGGFDEQFF. CDR3 nucleotides: TGTGCCAGCAGCTTATTAGGAGGGTTCGATGAGCAGTTCTTC.

This chain connects TRBV5-8 to TRBJ1-1; 8 bases agree with TRBD1. The V segment lost 6 bases and the J segment 0 bases; nucleotides outside the gene matches: 10. The CDR3 sequence is 16 residues long. Germline V gene sequence: CDR1 SGHTS, CDR2 YDEGEE. DNA for the CDR3: TGTGCCAGCAACAGACAGGGGTTAAACGTGAACACTGAAGCTTTCTTT. Residues: CASNRQGLNVNTEAFF.

This chain joins TRBV18 and TRBJ1-5; TRBD1 might be the D (6 bases). The CDR3 is made up of 15 amino acids. Germline V gene data show CDR1 as KGHSH and CDR2 as LQKENI. V was clipped by 6 bases and J by 2 bases, with 14 bases between them. CDR3 coding DNA: TGTGCCAGCTCGCGGGTAGGACAGCGCAATCAGCCCCAGCATTTT. Its protein product is CASSRVGQRNQPQHF. Drawing the rest from reference TRBV18 and TRBJ1-5, the complete variable domain is NAGVMQNPRHLVRRRGQEARLRCSPMKGHSHVYWYRQLPEEGLKFMVYLQKENIIDESGMPKERFSAEFPKEGPSILRIQQVVRGDSAAYFCASSRVGQRNQPQHFGDGTRLSIL.

The J gene is TRBJ1-1, the V gene TRBV5-1; a weak D match, TRBD1 (5 bases). Germline V gives CDR1 SGHRS, CDR2 YFSETQ. Trimming took 8 bases from V and 5 from J, leaving 19 bases between them. There are 14 residues in the CDR3. CDR3 in DNA: TGCGCCAGTCACGAAGCTCAGGGCTTTACTGAAGCTTTCTTT. This gives the protein CASHEAQGFTEAFF.

This clone showed up just a few times. The chain carries TRBV10-3 and TRBJ1-4, with 8 bases aligning to TRBD1. The CDR3 has 15 residues. With 0 bases clipped from V and 8 bases from J, the junction kept 5 bases outside the gene matches. CDR1 and CDR2 (germline): ENHRY, SYGVKD. This CDR3 is CAISESGTGGEKLFF. The CDR3 coding sequence is TGTGCCATCAGTGAGTCGGGGACAGGTGGAGAAAAACTGTTTTTT.

This chain connects TRBV7-2 to TRBJ1-2; 9 bases are a match to TRBD1. Germline V gives CDR1 SGHTA, CDR2 FQGNSA. J lost 6 bases, V lost 1 base, and 6 bases had no gene match. The length of the CDR3 is 15 residues. The CDR3 DNA reads as TGTGCCAGCAGCTTAGTTTCGGGACAGGGACATGGCTACACCTTC. Encoded protein: CASSLVSGQGHGYTF.

V gene TRBV7-6 combines with J gene TRBJ2-1, with TRBD1 as a possible D gene (5 bases). V lost 1 base and J 5 bases, leaving 15 bases between the germline ends. CDR1 and CDR2 (germline): SGHVS, FNYEAQ. The CDR3 consists of 16 residues. In DNA, the CDR3 is TGTGCCAGCAGCTTAGAGTATGGGGCAGGGAACAATGAGCAGTTCTTC. Its protein product is CASSLEYGAGNNEQFF.

This sequence joins TRBV6-5 and TRBJ2-5, with D possibly matching TRBD1 (6 bases). The germline V gene encodes CDR1 MNHEY and CDR2 SVGAGI. Trimming left V 9 bases short and J 1 base short, with 12 bases between. CDR3 length: 13 residues. The CDR3 DNA reads TGTGCCAGTAGGCACAGGGCCCAAGAGACCCAGTACTTC. Its protein is CASRHRAQETQYF.

V is TRBV5-8 and J is TRBJ1-5; D perhaps matches TRBD1 (5 bases). Germline CDR1 and CDR2: SGHTS and YDEGEE. The CDR3 is made up of 14 amino acids. V was trimmed by 0 bases and J by 4 bases, leaving 8 bases between them. CDR3 DNA sequence: TGTGCCAGCAGCTTGGCCCCAGGGAATCAGCCCCAGCATTTT. Encoded protein: CASSLAPGNQPQHF.

This sequence joins TRBV19 and TRBJ2-7, with D perhaps TRBD2 (6 bases). The CDR3 spans 14 residues. V dropped 5 bases and J dropped 2 bases, with 13 bases sitting between them. Germline V gene data show CDR1 as LNHDA and CDR2 as SQIVND (reference sequence). CDR3 DNA sequence: TGTGCCAGTAGTCGAACGGGGGATACCTACGAGCAGTACTTC. This encodes CASSRTGDTYEQYF.

This sequence joins TRBV7-3 and TRBJ2-1; 7 bases fit TRBD2. In germline, CDR1 is SGHTA, CDR2 FQGTGA. V gave up 2 bases and J gave up 9 bases; unmatched junction bases: 4. The CDR3 covers 13 residues. The DNA of the CDR3 is TGTGCCAGCAGCTTATGGGCGGGGGTTGAGCAGTTCTTC. It encodes CASSLWAGVEQFF. The variable domain in full, completed from reference TRBV7-3 and TRBJ2-1, reads GAGVSQTPSNKVTEKGKYVELRCDPISGHTALYWYRQSLGQGPEFLIYFQGTGAADDSGLPNDRFFAVRPEGSVSTLKIQRTERGDSAVYLCASSLWAGVEQFFGPGTRLTVL.

The gene calls are TRBV11-1 and TRBJ2-7, with a tentative D call TRBD1 (5 bases). Germline values: CDR1 SGHAT, CDR2 FQDESV (reference sequence). The CDR3 is made up of 14 amino acids. The ends were cut back, 5 bases at V and 1 base at J, with 12 bases in the middle. CDR3 residues: CASSPGRNSYEQYF. The CDR3 region has the DNA TGTGCCAGCAGCCCAGGGCGGAATTCCTACGAGCAGTACTTC.